This paragraph reports one T cell receptor (beta chain). It lacks a known antigen. Per-base quality was not reported, and no clone a single base away is much larger than it. This sample is drawn from a study of technical replicates of blood from a few donors (dated by TCRdb to 2015 to 2018). Libraries were constructed by the immunoSEQ multiplex PCR assay. The table was pulled from immuneACCESS by TCRdb, which kept in-frame rearrangements only. Such tables lose some clones; where checked, under half of the loss comes from unresolved V genes, and the rest has no known cause. The sample yields more than 90,000 clones; roughly 95% were counted once. The ten most abundant clones make up 0.2% to 0.25% of the sample. CDR1 and CDR2 are drawn from the germline V gene: SGHRS, YFSETQ. V loses 8 bases at its end and J loses 0 bases; junction bases beyond the gene matches: 5. Taken from cysteine to phenylalanine, the CDR3 has 14 residues. Of all the DNA, just the CDR3 is kept, 42 bases in frame from base 1.

This sequence was found in a human donor in good health. The chain is encoded by TRBV5-1 joined to TRBJ2-7; TRBD1 matches 10 bases in the middle. The sample taken for sequencing was T cells isolated from PBMCs. The nucleotide sequence is TGCGCCAGTACGGACAGGGGGAGCTCCTACGAGCAGTACTTC. Translated, this gives CASTDRGSSYEQYF.